The clone carrying this T cell receptor (beta chain) has only a few counts. What it binds is unknown. Extraction of RNA preceded its reverse transcription into cDNA, which served as the sequencing template. Here immunoSEQ multiplex PCR was the method, and the copy in TCRdb shows in-frame clones only, minus some. The data contain approximately 220,000 clones, around two fifths of them singletons. The data derive from a study of CD8+ T cells in alopecia areata. Across the study: Percent affected scalp area, the SALT score, rated treated patients' severity.

Germline V gene sequence: CDR1 SEHNR, CDR2 FQNEAQ (reference sequence). Trimming cost V 2 bases and J 10 bases, with 14 bases left between them. The CDR3 covers 13 residues. General study results and limits: Among the 100 top clones, expanded CD8+ clones, like scalp clonality, were significantly decreased by tofacitinib. With just one nonresponder, it is still uncertain whether baseline CD8+ expansion relates to response.

Treatment indicated: oral pan-JAK inhibitor, 5-10 mg twice daily. The gene calls are TRBV7-9 and TRBJ1-1; no clear D gene. The sequences come from CD4+ T cells sorted from blood, collected at approximately week 30, from a patient treated with tofacitinib. The receptor's source is a human donor with alopecia areata. Written as DNA, the CDR3 is TGTGCCAGCAGCTTACCTATTCCACCCTCAGCTTTCTTT. Protein: CASSLPIPPSAFF.